This paragraph covers one TCR beta chain sequence. The specificity of this receptor is unknown. No base qualities exist here, and no much larger clone lies one base off it. CDR1 SGHRS and CDR2 YFSETQ are derived from the germline V gene. V is trimmed back by 4 bases and J by 13 bases, and the junction contains 13 bases that no gene match accounts for. The CDR3 holds 14 amino acids from the cysteine to the phenylalanine. Only the CDR3 region is kept as DNA, spanning 42 bases read in frame from base 1. To prepare the library, the immunoSEQ multiplex PCR assay was applied. For the multiplex PCR, a mixture combining 60 forward primers for TCR Vbeta segments and 13 reverse primers for TCR Jbeta segments was used. Amplification of the CDR3 region of rearranged TCR beta genes was performed with a multiplex PCR assay on genomic DNA. Amplified TCR beta libraries were sequenced as 87-base-pair reads on the Illumina HiSeq System. As for the authors' bioinformatics: A later analysis counted some 80 million unique TCR beta chains across the 550 to 800 repertoires, and some 11 million of these chains were shared by at least two donors. To remove PCR and sequencing errors, raw reads were error-corrected and collapsed into unique sequences using a nearest-neighbor algorithm that merged closely related sequences. V, D and J gene segments were assigned by aligning CDR3 sequences to IMGT reference sequences. For a sequence to be retained, a match of at least six nucleotides to both a V gene segment and a J gene segment was required. A rearrangement was called productive if the CDR3 had no stop codons and remained in frame with V and J, and every other rearrangement was called non-productive. CDR3 was defined according to IMGT convention as the region running from the second conserved V-encoded cysteine to the conserved J-encoded phenylalanine. The earlier analysis of about 640 of the donors excluded any sequence lacking an unambiguous match to a single V gene segment. In an earlier analysis of a few hundred of the donors, a V segment was called functional when productive rearrangements were above 56.7%, and segregating when the standard deviation between donors exceeded 5%. A statistical classification framework was built for diagnosing cytomegalovirus status from the catalog of TCR beta chain sequences. In a later analysis, TCR nucleotide sequences were compared against IMGT/GENE-DB human TR gene sequences so that V and J genes could be assigned. A later analysis assigned CDR3 sequences and most-parsimonious VDJ recombination scenarios with the TCRdist pipeline. In a later analysis, every TCR beta chain was defined by the combination of its CDR3 amino acid sequence and its V-gene family, and reads without a unique V-gene family were dropped. As a way to deal with suspected cross-contamination and a sequencing artifact, a later analysis dropped 592 nucleotide sequences that were highly shared and had low generation probability. A later analysis calculated a clonal expansion index for each public chain from normalized within-repertoire ranks of inferred template counts. In a later analysis, generation probabilities were computed with a VDJ recombination model fitted to out-of-frame rearrangements, and the resulting probabilities were checked against IGoR. Hypergeometric tests were used in a later analysis to score TCR-TCR, TCR-HLA and TCR-CMV co-occurrence, with a repertoire-size bias correction applied to the TCR pairs. A later analysis estimated false discovery rates by permuting HLA or CMV assignments 20 times. In a later analysis, co-occurring TCRs were grouped using DBSCAN, with TCRdist sequence similarity added in when clustering inside HLA-allele-positive subsets. Repertoires with fewer than 30,000 or more than 120,000 public chains, plus five repertoires with anomalous nucleotide sharing, were excluded from co-occurrence clustering. This is the immuneACCESS table as TCRdb keeps it, with only in-frame sequences that have V and J called. A part of the clones is gone; compared with another copy, unresolved V genes explain less than half, and the rest is unexplained. V and J calls and clone size are copied from that table; D and trimming were computed from the DNA. Recorded for this sample are tens of thousands of clones; about 70% of them occurred a single time. The leading ten clones occupy 2.1% of the sample.

This sample was taken from a study of cytomegalovirus exposure and HLA in healthy donors (dated by TCRdb to about 2017). Some background on the complete study: According to an earlier analysis of 450 to 650 of the donors, 200 million or so T cells yielded over 100 million unique TCR beta sequences and 250 to 350 Gb of sequence data. An early release covering about 600 HLA-typed donors comprised about 290 gigabases of sequencing data and some 79 million unique TCR sequences. The genetic ancestry cluster associated with self-reported Caucasian donors included around 76% of the roughly 400 genotyped donors. The aim of the study was to test whether cataloging public T cell receptors could identify signatures of past pathogen exposure. Using immunosequencing, the study profiled T cell repertoires from roughly 650 subjects and related those repertoires to cytomegalovirus serostatus. Besides the first cohort of about 730 subjects, a separate validation cohort made up of 120 different subjects was used. To predict cytomegalovirus infection status, the study combined high-throughput TCR immunosequencing, statistical association of individual TCRs with disease status, and machine learning. To study patterns of TCR occurrence, a later analysis re-analyzed previously published TCR beta repertoires from 700 or so donors and added high-resolution HLA genotyping. Rather than using new phenotypic data, the later analysis identified candidate immune exposures from TCR beta sequences and from how often those sequences occurred across donors. An earlier analysis of approximately 630 of the donors applied high-throughput TCR beta sequencing to assess whether each TCR beta V gene segment acted as functional or pseudogenic. Alongside the repertoire data, information on donor age, sex, ethnicity and CMV serostatus was compiled. In a later genetic analysis, genome-wide SNP genotypes for about three fifths of the roughly 670 donors were used, and that subset was treated as a discovery cohort. Every repertoire in the discovery cohort had been generated on one and the same sequencing platform. Class I and class II HLA loci were covered by the typing at four-digit resolution. The number of donors typed differed by locus, with 629-630 for A, B, C, DRB1 and DQB1, around 500 for DQA1, 606 for DPA1, and under 490 for DPB1. A handful of DR-DQ haplotypes were handled as single units for association and clustering because linkage in the cohort was strong. Among a few hundred genotyped donors of the cohort, an average of roughly 240,000 unique TCR beta nucleotide sequences were sequenced per donor, roughly a sixth of them non-productive. Study-level results and caveats: According to a later analysis, TCR association rates differed among HLA loci, with DRB1 alleles showing the most associated TCRs and HLA-C alleles showing the fewest. Because counts were too low, more than 15 rarely observed V segments, including chromosome 9 orphons, were excluded from the earlier analysis of fewer than 650 of the donors. The classifier was reported to diagnose cytomegalovirus status with high specificity and sensitivity in both the original cohort and the validation cohort. Because HLA typing was missing for some donors at each locus, association tests included only the typed subset. The study listed 150 to 200 TCR beta chains as associated with cytomegalovirus. Presence/absence analyses assumed roughly uniform sequencing depth across donors, an assumption that may not hold. An earlier analysis of around 600 of the donors showed that most TCR beta V segments appeared in productive rearrangements either about 87% or about 30% of the time, which broadly matched IMGT annotations. Most TCR sequences were seen in very few donors, while some public TCRs were found in many individuals. The authors suggested that the approach could potentially be extended to other disease states and immunological phenotypes. A later analysis found that HLA-associated TCR beta chains were more clonally expanded and had lower generation probabilities than equally common non-associated chains. Some IMGT-functional V segments, including TRBV6-2 and TRBV6-3, could not be told apart with the 87-base-pair reads, so those segments were excluded. At a false discovery rate of 0.05, a later analysis linked 16,000 or so TCR beta sequences to specific HLA alleles. Immune exposure information for the cohort was limited to CMV serostatus. When HLA alleles, especially DR and DQ, strongly co-occurred, TCR associations were difficult to assign to individual alleles. A further reported finding was that TCR beta sequences accurately predicted the HLA-A and HLA-B alleles for most subjects in the first cohort. Linkage disequilibrium might explain the correlated functional status among segregating V segments, but an unknown experimental factor could not be excluded. According to a later analysis, parvovirus B19, influenza, CMV and Epstein-Barr virus appeared linked to several top co-occurrence clusters. In a later genetic analysis, fewer N-insertions in productive TCRs were reported among donors in an Asian-associated ancestry cluster than the approximately 710-donor mean. An association between a missense DCLRE1C variant and V-gene and J-gene trimming of TCR beta chains was found in a later genetic analysis and replicated in an independent cohort. The sequencing pipeline was judged likely to have produced a cluster of highly shared sequence variants as a technical artifact. In this cohort, only TCR beta chains were sequenced, and detectable features were limited by the absence of alpha or paired-chain data. A few of the identified cytomegalovirus-associated TCR beta chains were confirmed in vitro to be specific for cytomegalovirus antigens. In a later analysis, most CMV-associated TCR beta chains were found to appear HLA-restricted, with HLA associations seemingly driven largely by CMV exposure.

The cohort comprised some 700 healthy bone marrow donors. At the time of sampling, all cohort members were nominally healthy, though unrecorded immune exposures were likely present. The donor was CMV seronegative and belonged to the group of over 350 seronegative cohort members. Every donor gave a peripheral blood sample, and the peripheral blood mononuclear cells from that sample were used for TCR beta sequencing. Genomic DNA extraction from the blood cell samples was performed with the Qiagen DNeasy Blood Extraction Kit. The receptor comes from a man aged 25 to 45 in good health and CMV-seronegative. Sequenced: PBMCs. Here the chain combines TRBV5-1 and TRBJ1-4; the junction holds 7 bases that match TRBD1. The CDR3 protein sequence reads: CASSEWDSRQGLFF. The sequenced DNA is TGCGCCAGCAGCGAGTGGGACAGCCGCCAGGGACTGTTTTTT.